Listed below are T cell receptor beta chains from one sample, sequenced in a study of a mutant IDH1 vaccine in newly diagnosed glioma. Measured with immunoSEQ multiplex PCR; TCRdb has only the in-frame clones, and not every one. Among roughly 30,000 clones listed, around 80% were seen once. The antigens of these receptors remain unknown. Sequenced material: PBMCs, taken from a glioma patient whose treatment included an IDH1 peptide vaccine. These receptor sequences come from a woman aged 40 to 55 with glioma. Both conserved end residues are part of each CDR3. The D gene is left open where the match is weak. Some rows have no size entry. The others give once, few or many, or a class for an expanded clone.

CDR3 length	V gene	J gene	clone size	D gene	CDR3 DNA	CDR3 protein
13	TRBV29-1	TRBJ1-2	.	.	TGCAGCGTTAACCCCACAGGAAGCGATGGCTACACCTTC	CSVNPTGSDGYTF
15	TRBV6-5	TRBJ2-1	.	TRBD2	TGTGCCAGCAGTTACCAAGCGGGGGGCCACAATGAGCAGTTCTTC	CASSYQAGGHNEQFF
18	TRBV2	TRBJ2-1	.	TRBD2	TGTGCCAGCAGTGAAGGGTTTGGGGCGGGAGAGTCCTACAATGAGCAGTTCTTC	CASSEGFGAGESYNEQFF
14	TRBV5-4	TRBJ2-3	.	.	TGTGCCAGCAGCTTCCGGGACTTAACAGATACGCAGTATTTT	CASSFRDLTDTQYF
15	TRBV25-1	TRBJ2-3	.	TRBD1	TGTGCCAGCAGTGATGGACAGGGACGCACAGATACGCAGTATTTT	CASSDGQGRTDTQYF
14	TRBV29-1	TRBJ2-7	.	TRBD1	TGCAGCGTCCAAGCGGGACAGGGATTCTACGAGCAGTACTTC	CSVQAGQGFYEQYF
17	TRBV2	TRBJ2-3	.	TRBD2	TGTGCCAGCAGTGACCTTCAGCGGGGGAGACACACAGATACGCAGTATTTT	CASSDLQRGRHTDTQYF
14	TRBV6-1	TRBJ1-2	.	.	TGTGCCAGCAGTGTCAATGAGGCCAGGGGTGGCTACACCTTC	CASSVNEARGGYTF
13	TRBV2	TRBJ1-1	.	TRBD1	TGTGCCAGCGGGGAGGGGGCCGTTCGCAAAGCTTTCTTT	CASGEGAVRKAFF
14	TRBV7-8	TRBJ2-2	few	.	TGTGCCAGCACCCCCCCATGGTCCACCGGGGAGCTGTTTTTT	CASTPPWSTGELFF
16	TRBV9	TRBJ2-1	.	TRBD1	TGTGCCAGCAGCGTAGGTTGGACAGGGGGCCACAATGAGCAGTTCTTC	CASSVGWTGGHNEQFF
15	TRBV10-2	TRBJ1-3	few	.	TGCGCCAGCAGTGAGAGTCGGGGAGCTGGAAACACCATATATTTT	CASSESRGAGNTIYF
12	TRBV9	TRBJ2-3	.	.	TGTGCCAGCGGGGCGCCGGGAGATACGCAGTATTTT	CASGAPGDTQYF
16	TRBV30	TRBJ1-6	.	TRBD1	TGTGCCTTCCTTACAGGGGGCCCCTCCTATAATTCACCCCTCCACTTT	CAFLTGGPSYNSPLHF
15	TRBV30	TRBJ2-5	.	.	TGTGCCTGGGCCCTATGGGCAGGGGTCCAAGAGACCCAGTACTTC	CAWALWAGVQETQYF
15	TRBV18	TRBJ2-1	.	.	TGTGCCAGCTCACCACCAGTCAGCACTGAGGGTGAGCAGTTCTTC	CASSPPVSTEGEQFF
16	TRBV7-6	TRBJ1-3	.	TRBD1	TGTGCCAGCAGCCTCAGACAGGGGGCGATAGGAAACACCATATATTTT	CASSLRQGAIGNTIYF
13	TRBV11-2	TRBJ1-1	.	.	TGTGCCAGCAGCTTAGTGGCCGGAACTGAAGCTTTCTTT	CASSLVAGTEAFF
11	TRBV10-1	TRBJ2-7	few	.	TGCGCCAGCAGTGAGTCGTACGAGCAGTACTTC	CASSESYEQYF
13	TRBV5-1	TRBJ2-2	.	.	TGCGCCAGCAGCTTGCCGGGAACCGGGGAGCTGTTTTTT	CASSLPGTGELFF
17	TRBV30	TRBJ2-1	few	.	TGTGCCTGGACTCAAAAGGGGCCCCCGAGGGGCTACAATGAGCAGTTCTTC	CAWTQKGPPRGYNEQFF
15	TRBV18	TRBJ1-3	.	.	TGTGCCAGCTCGTATACAGGGACCTCTGGAAACACCATATATTTT	CASSYTGTSGNTIYF
13	TRBV9	TRBJ1-2	.	.	TGTGCCAGCAGCCCCAGTTTGGGCTATGGCTACACCTTC	CASSPSLGYGYTF
15	TRBV5-1	TRBJ2-3	once	.	TGCGCCAGCAGCACGACAGGAAGAGGCACAGATACGCAGTATTTT	CASSTTGRGTDTQYF
12	TRBV28	TRBJ2-7	.	.	TGTGCCAGCACCGGGCTCCCCTACGAGCAGTACTTC	CASTGLPYEQYF